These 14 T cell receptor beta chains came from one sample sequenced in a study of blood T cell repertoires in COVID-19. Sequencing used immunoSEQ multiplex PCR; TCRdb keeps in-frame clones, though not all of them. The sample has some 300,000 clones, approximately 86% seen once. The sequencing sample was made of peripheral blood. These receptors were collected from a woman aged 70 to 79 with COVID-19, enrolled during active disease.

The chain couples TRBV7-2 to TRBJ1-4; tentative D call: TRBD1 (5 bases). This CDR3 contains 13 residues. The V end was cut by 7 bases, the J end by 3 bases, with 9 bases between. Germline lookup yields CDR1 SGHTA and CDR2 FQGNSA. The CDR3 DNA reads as TGTGCCAGCAACGGGGGGGCTAATGAAAAACTGTTTTTT. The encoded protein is CASNGGANEKLFF.

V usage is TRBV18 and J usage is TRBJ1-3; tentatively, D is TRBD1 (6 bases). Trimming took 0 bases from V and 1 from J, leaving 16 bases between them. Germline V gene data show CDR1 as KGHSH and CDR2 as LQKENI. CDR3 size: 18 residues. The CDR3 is CASSPPGGRLLSGNTIYF. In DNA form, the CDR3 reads TGTGCCAGCTCACCACCGGGGGGGCGACTACTTTCTGGAAACACCATATATTTT. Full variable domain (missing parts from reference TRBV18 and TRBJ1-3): NAGVMQNPRHLVRRRGQEARLRCSPMKGHSHVYWYRQLPEEGLKFMVYLQKENIIDESGMPKERFSAEFPKEGPSILRIQQVVRGDSAAYFCASSPPGGRLLSGNTIYFGEGSWLTVV.

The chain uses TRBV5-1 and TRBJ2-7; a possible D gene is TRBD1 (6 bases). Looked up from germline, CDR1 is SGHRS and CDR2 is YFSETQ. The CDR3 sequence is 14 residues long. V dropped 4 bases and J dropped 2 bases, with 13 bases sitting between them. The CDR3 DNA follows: TGCGCCAGCAGCCGCGACAGGACCGCCTACGAGCAGTACTTC. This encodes CASSRDRTAYEQYF.

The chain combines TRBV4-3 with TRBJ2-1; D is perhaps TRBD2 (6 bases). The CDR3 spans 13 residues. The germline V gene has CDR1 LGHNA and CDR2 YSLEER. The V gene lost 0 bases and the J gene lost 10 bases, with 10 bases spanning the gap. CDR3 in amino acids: CASSQDGGTEQFF. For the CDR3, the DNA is TGCGCCAGCAGCCAAGATGGGGGGACGGAGCAGTTCTTC.

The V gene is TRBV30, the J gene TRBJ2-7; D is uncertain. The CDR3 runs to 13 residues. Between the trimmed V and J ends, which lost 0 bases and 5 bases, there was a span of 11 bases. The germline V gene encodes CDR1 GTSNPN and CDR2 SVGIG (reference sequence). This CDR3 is CAWSVGNQDEQYF. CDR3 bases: TGTGCCTGGAGTGTAGGTAACCAGGACGAGCAGTACTTC.

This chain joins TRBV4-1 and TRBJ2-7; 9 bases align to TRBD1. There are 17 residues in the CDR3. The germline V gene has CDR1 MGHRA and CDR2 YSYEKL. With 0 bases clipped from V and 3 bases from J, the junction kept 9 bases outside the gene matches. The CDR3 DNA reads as TGCGCCAGCAGCCAAGATTCTTGGGACAGGGCTGACTACGAGCAGTACTTC. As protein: CASSQDSWDRADYEQYF.

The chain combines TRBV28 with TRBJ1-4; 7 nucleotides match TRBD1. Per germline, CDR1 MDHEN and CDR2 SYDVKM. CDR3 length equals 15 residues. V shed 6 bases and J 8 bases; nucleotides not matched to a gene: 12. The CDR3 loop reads CASSPLGQGGEKLFF. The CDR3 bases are TGTGCCAGCAGCCCATTAGGGCAGGGGGGAGAAAAACTGTTTTTT.

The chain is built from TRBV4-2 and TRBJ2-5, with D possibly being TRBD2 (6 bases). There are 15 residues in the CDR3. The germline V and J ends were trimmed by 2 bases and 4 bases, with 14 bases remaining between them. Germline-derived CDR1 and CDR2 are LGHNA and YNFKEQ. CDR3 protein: CASSQITGVGETQYF. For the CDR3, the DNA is TGTGCCAGCAGCCAAATCACGGGGGTGGGAGAGACCCAGTACTTC.

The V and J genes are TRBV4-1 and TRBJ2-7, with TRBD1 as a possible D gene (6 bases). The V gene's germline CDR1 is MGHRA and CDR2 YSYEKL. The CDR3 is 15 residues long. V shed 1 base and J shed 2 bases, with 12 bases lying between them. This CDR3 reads CASSQVTGSAYEQYF. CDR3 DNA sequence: TGCGCCAGCAGCCAAGTGACAGGATCTGCCTACGAGCAGTACTTC.

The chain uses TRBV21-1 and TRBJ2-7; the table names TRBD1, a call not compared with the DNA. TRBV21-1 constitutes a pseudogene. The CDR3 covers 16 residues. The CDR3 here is CASSKVSDRGRPEQYF. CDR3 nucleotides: TGTGCCAGCAGCAAAGTTTCGGACAGGGGGCGCCCCGAGCAGTACTTC.

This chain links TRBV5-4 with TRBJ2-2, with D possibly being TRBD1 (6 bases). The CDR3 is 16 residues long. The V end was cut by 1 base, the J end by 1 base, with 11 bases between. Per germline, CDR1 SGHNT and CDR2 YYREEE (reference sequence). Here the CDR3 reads CASSLPQGLNTGELFF. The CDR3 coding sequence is TGTGCCAGCAGCTTGCCGCAGGGGCTGAACACCGGGGAGCTGTTTTTT.

The DNA of the CDR3 is TGTGCCAGCAGCACCGCCGGGACTAGCGGGGGAGAAGAGACCCAGTACTTC. Encoded protein: CASSTAGTSGGEETQYF. This chain links TRBV11-2 with TRBJ2-5; 14 positions match TRBD2. Germline lookup yields CDR1 SGHAT and CDR2 FQNNGV. The V segment lost 5 bases and the J segment 3 bases; nucleotides outside the gene matches: 8. CDR3 size: 17 residues.

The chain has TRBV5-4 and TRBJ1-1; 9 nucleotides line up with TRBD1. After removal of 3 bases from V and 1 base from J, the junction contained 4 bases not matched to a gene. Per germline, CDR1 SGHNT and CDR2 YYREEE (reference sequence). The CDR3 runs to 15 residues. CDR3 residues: CASSSTGGRNTEAFF. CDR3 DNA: TGTGCCAGCAGCTCAACAGGGGGCCGGAACACTGAAGCTTTCTTT.

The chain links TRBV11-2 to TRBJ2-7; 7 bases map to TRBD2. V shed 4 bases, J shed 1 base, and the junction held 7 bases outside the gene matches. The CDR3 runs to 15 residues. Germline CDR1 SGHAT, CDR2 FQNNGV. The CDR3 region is CASSSGGLASYEQYF. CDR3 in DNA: TGTGCCAGCAGCTCCGGGGGGTTAGCTTCCTACGAGCAGTACTTC.